The clone carrying this T cell receptor (beta chain) showed up just a few times. The record originates from a study of blood T cells in healthy people across ages. For the second PCR, which ran for 7 to 11 cycles, a sample-barcoded 5' primer and a J-beta primer mix were used. TCRdb called the 5' RACE reads again in MiXCR, with one record for every CDR3 protein. The data show 600,000 to 1,000,000 distinct CDR3 sequences, 20% to 25% seen once. Germline lookup yields CDR1 PRHDT and CDR2 FYEKMQ (reference sequence). This CDR3 is 13 amino acids long. With V trimmed by 5 bases and J by 6 bases, 5 bases remained unmatched. The sample also formed part of further work on T cells of mothers and their children.

The gene calls are TRBV13 and TRBJ2-7; 9 nucleotides agree with TRBD1. The sequence came from a boy aged 10-17 years in good health. Sequenced sample: blood. The CDR3 nucleotides read TGTGCCAGCAGCCCCACAGGGGGCGGCGAGCAGTACTTC. It yields the protein CASSPTGGGEQYF. Drawing the rest from reference TRBV13 and TRBJ2-7, the complete variable domain is AAGVIQSPRHLIKEKRETATLKCYPIPRHDTVYWYQQGPGQDPQFLISFYEKMQSDKGSIPDRFSAQQFSDYHSELNMSSLELGDSALYFCASSPTGGGEQYFGPGTRLTVT.